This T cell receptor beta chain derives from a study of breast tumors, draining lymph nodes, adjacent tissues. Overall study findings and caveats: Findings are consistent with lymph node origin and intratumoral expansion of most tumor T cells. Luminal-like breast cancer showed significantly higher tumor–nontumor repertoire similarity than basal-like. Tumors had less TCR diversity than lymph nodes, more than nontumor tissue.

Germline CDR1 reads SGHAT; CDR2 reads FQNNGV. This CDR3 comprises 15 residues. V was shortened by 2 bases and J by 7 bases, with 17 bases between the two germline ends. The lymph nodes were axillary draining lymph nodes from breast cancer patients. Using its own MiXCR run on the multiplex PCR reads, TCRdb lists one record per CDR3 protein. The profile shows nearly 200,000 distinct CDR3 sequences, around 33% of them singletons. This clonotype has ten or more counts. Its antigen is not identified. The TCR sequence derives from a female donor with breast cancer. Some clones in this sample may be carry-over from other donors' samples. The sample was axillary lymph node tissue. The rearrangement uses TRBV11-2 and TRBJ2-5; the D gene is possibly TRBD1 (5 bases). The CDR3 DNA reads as TGTGCCAGCAGCTTAAGTTCCTTGTCTACAGGGACCCAGTACTTC. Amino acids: CASSLSSLSTGTQYF. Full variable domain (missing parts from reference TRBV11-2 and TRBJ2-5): EAGVAQSPRYKIIEKRQSVAFWCNPISGHATLYWYQQILGQGPKLLIQFQNNGVVDDSQLPKDRFSAERLKGVDSTLKIQPAKLEDSAVYLCASSLSSLSTGTQYFGPGTRLLVL.